This entry concerns a single T cell receptor beta chain. This clonotype was detected many times. Its antigen is still unknown. The record has no base qualities; no much larger clone is one base away. The data originate from a study of molecular identifiers for immune sequencing clone quantification (dated by TCRdb to the late 2010s). In terms of the full investigation: For a replicate experiment, RNA from approximately 20,000 or 100,000 naive CD8 T cells was divided into five aliquots, and four of the five aliquots were sequenced. This methods study used CD8 T cells to benchmark TCR RNA copy counting and molecular-identifier clustering-based TCR repertoire sequencing (MIDCIRS). What the study reported, not specific to this receptor: When barcode sub-clustering was omitted, TCR diversity was inflated by chimeric consensus sequences, with chimeras reaching as high as 47%. In CMV-specific effector cells, clones with more than 20 RNA copies accounted for over 97% of molecules, whereas in naive cells such clones accounted for under 1%. Modeling gave around 2.7 recovered TCR RNA copies per cell versus approximately 10 by digital PCR, implying about 30% capture efficiency. Spiked-in Jurkat TCR RNA equivalent to a single cell was reported to be detectable even among 850,000 to 1,000,000 naive CD8 T cells. The naive libraries included spiked-in Jurkat TCR RNA (fewer than 11 copies' worth), and this Jurkat TCR RNA is not part of the donor repertoire. The sizes of highly expanded clones could end up underestimated when identical TCR molecules share a barcode.

Based on the germline V gene, the CDR1 and CDR2 sequences are MDHEN and SYDVKM. Germline trimming amounts to 5 bases on V and 5 bases on J, with 7 as the count of junction bases outside the gene matches. The CDR3 goes from the cysteine to the phenylalanine over 14 residues. The read is trimmed to its CDR3 DNA, 42 bases read in frame from base 1. Library preparation used PCR. Sequencing relied on an Illumina HiSeq 4000. Preparation of bulk TCR libraries followed a previously described approach, with the TCR primers listed in Table S5. Purification of total RNA was performed with the Qiagen AllPrep DNA/RNA kit. Before analysis, reads from multiple sequencing runs of the same library were pooled. Per the source publication's procedure: Reads were retained only if an exact TCR constant sequence was present, and the retained reads were trimmed to 150 nt and grouped according to their 12-nt molecular barcodes. Reads within each barcode group were sub-clustered using a 15% Levenshtein threshold, and quality-weighted consensus sequences were constructed for each RNA molecule. Non-functional sequences were discarded, and so were lower-count sequences lying one edit away from another sequence. Barcode sub-clusters with fewer than 20% of the maximum read count were removed, based on fitting two negative binomial distributions. TCRdb passed the public sequencing reads through fastp at Q25 and MiXCR, retaining productive beta sequences. For every CDR3 protein sequence, its rows merge into one entry that carries the most common genes and DNA. The V and J calls, along with clone size, are taken from TCRdb and not from the paper's own processing. This sample has under 650,000 distinct CDR3 sequences in its table, and 20% of those were observed once. The ten largest clones capture roughly 0.83% of the sample.

Naive CD8 T cell libraries were made from roughly 21,000 to 960,000 sorted cells using 10%, 30% or 50% of purified RNA. Naive CD8 T cells, defined as CD8+CD4-CCR7+CD45RA+, were FACS-sorted into RLT Plus buffer on a BD FACSAria II. Detection sensitivity was tested by spiking Jurkat RNA equal to about eleven TCR copies' worth into samples containing 20,000-1,000,000 naive CD8 T cells. CD8 T cells were enriched using RosetteSep CD8+ T Cell Enrichment Cocktail and Ficoll-Paque, and the enriched cells then underwent ACK red cell lysis. Specimen: naive CD8+ T cells from blood, with Jurkat cell RNA spiked in. Explained via the paper, the cell subset or site label denotes: FACS-sorted CD8+CD4-CCR7+CD45RA+ naive T cells. Here the chain combines TRBV28 and TRBJ2-5; 8 bases in the middle match TRBD1. This receptor was taken from a human donor in good health. Some libraries in this study had Jurkat cell RNA spiked in. The CDR3 protein: CASSQYRGSETQYF. The DNA sequence is as follows: TGTGCCAGCAGTCAATACAGGGGGTCCGAGACCCAGTACTTC.